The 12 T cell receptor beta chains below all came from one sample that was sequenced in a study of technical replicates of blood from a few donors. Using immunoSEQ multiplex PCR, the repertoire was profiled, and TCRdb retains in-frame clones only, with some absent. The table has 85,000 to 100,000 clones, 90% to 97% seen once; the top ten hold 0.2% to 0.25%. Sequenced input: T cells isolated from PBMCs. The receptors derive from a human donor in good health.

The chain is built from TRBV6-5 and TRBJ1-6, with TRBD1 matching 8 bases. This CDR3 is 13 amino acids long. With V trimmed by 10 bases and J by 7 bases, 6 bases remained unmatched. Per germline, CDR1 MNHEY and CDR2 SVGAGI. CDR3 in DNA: TGTGCCACCCGGGACAGGCTGAATTCACCCCTCCACTTT. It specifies CATRDRLNSPLHF.

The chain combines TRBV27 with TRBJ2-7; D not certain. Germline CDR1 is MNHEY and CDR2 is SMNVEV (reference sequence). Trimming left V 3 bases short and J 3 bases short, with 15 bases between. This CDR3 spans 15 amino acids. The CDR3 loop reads CASSFLLGVSYEQYF. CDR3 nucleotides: TGTGCCAGCAGTTTTCTATTAGGAGTGAGCTACGAGCAGTACTTC.

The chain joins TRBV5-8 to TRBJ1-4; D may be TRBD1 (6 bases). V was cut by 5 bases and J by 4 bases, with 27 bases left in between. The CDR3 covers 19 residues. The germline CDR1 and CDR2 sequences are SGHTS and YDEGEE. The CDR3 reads CASRRPFRGGEGRNEKLFF. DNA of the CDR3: TGTGCCAGCAGGAGGCCGTTCAGGGGCGGCGAGGGGCGTAATGAAAAACTGTTTTTT.

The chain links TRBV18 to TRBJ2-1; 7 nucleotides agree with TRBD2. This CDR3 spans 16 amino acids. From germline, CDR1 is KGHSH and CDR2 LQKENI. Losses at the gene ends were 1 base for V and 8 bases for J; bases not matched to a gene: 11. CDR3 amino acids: CASSPREGRYVYEQFF. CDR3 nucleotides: TGTGCCAGCTCACCACGGGAGGGCCGATACGTGTATGAGCAGTTCTTC.

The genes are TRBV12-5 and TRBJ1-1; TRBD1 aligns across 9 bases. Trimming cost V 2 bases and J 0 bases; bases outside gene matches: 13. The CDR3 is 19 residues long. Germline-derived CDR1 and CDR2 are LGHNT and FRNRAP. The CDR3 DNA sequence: TGTGCTAGTGGTTTGACCCTCACAGGGGGCACTCTTATGAACACTGAAGCTTTCTTT. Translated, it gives CASGLTLTGGTLMNTEAFF.

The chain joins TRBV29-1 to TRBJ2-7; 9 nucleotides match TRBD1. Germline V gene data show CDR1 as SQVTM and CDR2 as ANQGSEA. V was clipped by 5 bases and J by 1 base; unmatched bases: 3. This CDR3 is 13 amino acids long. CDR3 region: CSVTQGASYEQYF. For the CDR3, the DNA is TGCAGCGTTACACAGGGGGCGTCCTACGAGCAGTACTTC.

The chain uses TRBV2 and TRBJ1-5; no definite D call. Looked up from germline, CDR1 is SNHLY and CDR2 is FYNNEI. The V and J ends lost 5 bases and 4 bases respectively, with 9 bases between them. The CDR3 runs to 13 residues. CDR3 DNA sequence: TGTGCCAGCAGTCAGAGGGAAAATCAGCCCCAGCATTTT. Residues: CASSQRENQPQHF.

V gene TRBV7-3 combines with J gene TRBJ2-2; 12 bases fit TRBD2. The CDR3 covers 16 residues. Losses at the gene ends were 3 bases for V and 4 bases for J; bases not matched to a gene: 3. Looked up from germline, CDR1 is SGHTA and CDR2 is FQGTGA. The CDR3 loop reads CASSFGLAGSTGELFF. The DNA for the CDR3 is TGTGCCAGCAGCTTCGGACTAGCGGGGTCCACCGGGGAGCTGTTTTTT.

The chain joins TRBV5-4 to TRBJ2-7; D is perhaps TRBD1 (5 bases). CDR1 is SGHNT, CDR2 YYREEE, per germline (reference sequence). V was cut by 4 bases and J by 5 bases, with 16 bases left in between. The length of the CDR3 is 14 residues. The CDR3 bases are TGTGCCAGCAGCCCCCACCCAGGGTCGGACGAGCAGTACTTC. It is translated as CASSPHPGSDEQYF.

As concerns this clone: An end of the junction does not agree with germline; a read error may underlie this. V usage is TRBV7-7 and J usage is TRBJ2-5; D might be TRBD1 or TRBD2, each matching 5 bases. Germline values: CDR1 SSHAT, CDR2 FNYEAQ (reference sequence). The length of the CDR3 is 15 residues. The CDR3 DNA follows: TGTGCTAGCAGCTTAGCGCTCAGGGATGGGGAGACCCAGTACTTC. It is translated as CASSLALRDGETQYF. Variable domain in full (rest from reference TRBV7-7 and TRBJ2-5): GAGVSQSPRYKVTKRGQDVTLRCDPISSHATLYWYQQALGQGPEFLTYFNYEAQPDKSGLPSDRFSAERPEGSISTLTIQRTEQRDSAMYRCASSLALRDGETQYFGPGTRLLVL.

This chain's CDR3 is CASSLGGYGSPLHF. In nucleotides, the CDR3 is TGTGCCAGCAGCTTGGGAGGGTACGGCTCACCCCTCCACTTT. The V and J genes are TRBV5-8 and TRBJ1-6; D is uncertain. CDR3 size: 14 residues. The V end was cut by 0 bases, the J end by 10 bases, with 11 bases between. Germline CDR1 reads SGHTS; CDR2 reads YDEGEE.

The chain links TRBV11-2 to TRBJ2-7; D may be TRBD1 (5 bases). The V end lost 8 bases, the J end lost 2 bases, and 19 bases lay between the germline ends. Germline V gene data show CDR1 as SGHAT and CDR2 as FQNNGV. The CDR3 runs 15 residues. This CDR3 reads CASLPSGRVPYEQYF. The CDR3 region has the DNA TGTGCCAGCCTCCCCTCCGGCAGGGTCCCCTACGAGCAGTACTTC.